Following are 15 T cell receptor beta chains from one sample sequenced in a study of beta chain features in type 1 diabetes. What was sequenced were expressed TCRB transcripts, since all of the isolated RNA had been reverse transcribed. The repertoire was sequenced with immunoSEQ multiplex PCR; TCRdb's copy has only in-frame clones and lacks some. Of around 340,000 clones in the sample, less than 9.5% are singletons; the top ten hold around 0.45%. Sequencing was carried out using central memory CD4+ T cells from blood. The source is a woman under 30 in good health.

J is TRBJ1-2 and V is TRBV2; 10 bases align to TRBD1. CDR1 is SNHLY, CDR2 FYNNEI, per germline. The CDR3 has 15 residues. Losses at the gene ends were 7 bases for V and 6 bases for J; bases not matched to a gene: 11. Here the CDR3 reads CASMRTGGGIHGYTF. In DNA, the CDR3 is TGTGCCAGCATGAGGACAGGGGGTGGTATTCATGGCTACACCTTC.

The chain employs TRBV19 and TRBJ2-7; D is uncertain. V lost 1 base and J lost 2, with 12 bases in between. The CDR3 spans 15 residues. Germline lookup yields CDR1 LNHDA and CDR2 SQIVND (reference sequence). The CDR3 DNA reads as TGTGCCAGTAGTATAGGACCCTCTTCCGCCTACGAGCAGTACTTC. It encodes CASSIGPSSAYEQYF.

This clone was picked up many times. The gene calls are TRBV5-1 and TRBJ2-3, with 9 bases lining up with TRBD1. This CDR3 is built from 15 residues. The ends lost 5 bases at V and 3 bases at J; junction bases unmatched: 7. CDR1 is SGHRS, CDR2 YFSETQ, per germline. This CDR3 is CASSDPGQGTDTQYF. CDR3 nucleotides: TGCGCCAGCAGTGACCCGGGACAGGGAACAGATACGCAGTATTTT. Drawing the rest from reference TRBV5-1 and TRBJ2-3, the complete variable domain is KAGVTQTPRYLIKTRGQQVTLSCSPISGHRSVSWYQQTPGQGLQFLFEYFSETQRNKGNFPGRFSGRQFSNSRSEMNVSTLELGDSALYLCASSDPGQGTDTQYFGPGTRLTVL.

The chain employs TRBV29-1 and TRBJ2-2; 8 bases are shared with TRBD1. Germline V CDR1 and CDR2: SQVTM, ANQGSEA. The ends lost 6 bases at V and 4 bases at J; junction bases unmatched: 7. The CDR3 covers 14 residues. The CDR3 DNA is TGCAGCGTCTCGGACAGGGCCAGCACCGGGGAGCTGTTTTTT. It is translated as CSVSDRASTGELFF.

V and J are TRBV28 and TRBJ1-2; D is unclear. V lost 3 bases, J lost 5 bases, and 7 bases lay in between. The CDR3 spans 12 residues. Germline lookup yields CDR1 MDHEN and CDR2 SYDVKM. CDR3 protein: CASSFGGYGYTF. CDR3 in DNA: TGTGCCAGCAGTTTCGGCGGGTATGGCTACACCTTC.

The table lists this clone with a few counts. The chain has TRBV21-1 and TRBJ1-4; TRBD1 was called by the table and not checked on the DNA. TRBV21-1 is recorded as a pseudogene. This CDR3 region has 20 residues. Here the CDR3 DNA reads TGTGCCAGCAGCCCTCCACTTACCCCGGGACAGGGGGCGCACCCAGAAAAACTGTTTTTT. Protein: CASSPPLTPGQGAHPEKLFF.

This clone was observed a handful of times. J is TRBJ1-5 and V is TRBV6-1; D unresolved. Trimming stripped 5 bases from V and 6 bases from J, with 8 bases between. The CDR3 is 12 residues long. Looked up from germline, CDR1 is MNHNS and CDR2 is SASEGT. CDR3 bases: TGTGCCAGCAGTAAAGACCTTCAGCCCCAGCATTTT. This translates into CASSKDLQPQHF.

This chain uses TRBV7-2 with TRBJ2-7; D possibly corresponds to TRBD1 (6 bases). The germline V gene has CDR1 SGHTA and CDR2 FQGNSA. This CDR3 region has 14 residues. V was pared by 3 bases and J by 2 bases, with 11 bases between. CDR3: CASSFAQGPYEQYF. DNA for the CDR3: TGTGCCAGCAGCTTCGCCCAGGGGCCCTACGAGCAGTACTTC.

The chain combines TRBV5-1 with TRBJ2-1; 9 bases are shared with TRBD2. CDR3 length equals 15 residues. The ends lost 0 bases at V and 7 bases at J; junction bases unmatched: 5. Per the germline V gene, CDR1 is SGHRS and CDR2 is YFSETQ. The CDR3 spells CASSLGLAGRNEQFF. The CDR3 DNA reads TGCGCCAGCAGCTTGGGTCTAGCGGGGAGAAATGAGCAGTTCTTC. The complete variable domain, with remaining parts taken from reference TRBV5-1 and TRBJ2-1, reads KAGVTQTPRYLIKTRGQQVTLSCSPISGHRSVSWYQQTPGQGLQFLFEYFSETQRNKGNFPGRFSGRQFSNSRSEMNVSTLELGDSALYLCASSLGLAGRNEQFFGPGTRLTVL.

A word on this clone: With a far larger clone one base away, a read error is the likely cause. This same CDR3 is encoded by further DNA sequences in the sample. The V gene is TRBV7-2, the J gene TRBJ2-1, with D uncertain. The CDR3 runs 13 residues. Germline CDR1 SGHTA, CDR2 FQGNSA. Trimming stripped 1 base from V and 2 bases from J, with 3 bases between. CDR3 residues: CASSLGPYNEQFF. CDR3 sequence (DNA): TGTGCCAGCAGCTTAGGTCCCTACAATGAGCAGTTCTTC.

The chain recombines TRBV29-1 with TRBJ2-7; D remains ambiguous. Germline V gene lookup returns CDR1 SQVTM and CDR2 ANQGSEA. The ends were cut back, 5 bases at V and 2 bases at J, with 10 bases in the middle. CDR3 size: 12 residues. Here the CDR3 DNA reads TGCAGCGTTCAAGGGAACCCCTACGAGCAGTACTTC. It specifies CSVQGNPYEQYF.

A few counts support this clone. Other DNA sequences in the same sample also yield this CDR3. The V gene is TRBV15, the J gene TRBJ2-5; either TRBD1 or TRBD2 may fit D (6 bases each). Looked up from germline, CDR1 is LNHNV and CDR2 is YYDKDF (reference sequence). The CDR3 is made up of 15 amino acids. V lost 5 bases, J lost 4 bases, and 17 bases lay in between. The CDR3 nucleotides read TGTGCCACCAGCGGGGGGCGGGGACTCGCAGAGACCCAGTACTTC. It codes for CATSGGRGLAETQYF.

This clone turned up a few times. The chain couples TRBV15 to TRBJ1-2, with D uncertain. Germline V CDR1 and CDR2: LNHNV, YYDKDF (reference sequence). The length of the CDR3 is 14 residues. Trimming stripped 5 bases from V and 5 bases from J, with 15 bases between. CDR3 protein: CATSGNSGTYGYTF. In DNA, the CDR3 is TGTGCCACCAGCGGAAACAGTGGAACTTATGGCTACACCTTC.

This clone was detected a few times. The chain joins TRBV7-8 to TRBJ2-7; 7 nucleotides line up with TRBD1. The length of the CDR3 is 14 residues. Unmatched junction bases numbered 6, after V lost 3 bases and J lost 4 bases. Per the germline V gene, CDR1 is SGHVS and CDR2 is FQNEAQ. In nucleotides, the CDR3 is TGTGCCAGCAGCTTGGACAGGAATTTATACGAGCAGTACTTC. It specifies CASSLDRNLYEQYF.

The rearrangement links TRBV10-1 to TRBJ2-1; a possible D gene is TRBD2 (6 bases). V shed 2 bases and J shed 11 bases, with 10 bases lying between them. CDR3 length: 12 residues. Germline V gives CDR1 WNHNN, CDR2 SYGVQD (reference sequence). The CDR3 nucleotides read TGCGCCAGCAGTGAGAGTAGCGGTAAGCAGTTCTTC. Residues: CASSESSGKQFF.